The next 32 T cell receptor beta chains were all read from a single sample in a study of shared clonotypes between healthy human individuals. Method: immunoSEQ multiplex PCR; TCRdb's copy keeps in-frame clones and lacks some. The table lists about 2.2 million clones, about 92% of them singletons, with roughly 1.8% in the top ten. Naive CD8 cells comprised CD45RO-negative, CCR7-positively selected cells, excluding terminally differentiated effector memory CD45RA+ cells. Sequenced: naive CD8+ T cells from PBMCs. The source of these receptors is a man between 18 and 29 years old in good health. Some clones in this sample may be carry-over from other donors' samples.

V gene TRBV5-1 combines with J gene TRBJ2-3; 15 bases agree with TRBD2. V trimming: 4 bases; J trimming: 0 bases; junction bases outside the gene matches: 3. From germline, CDR1 is SGHRS and CDR2 YFSETQ. The CDR3 sequence is 17 residues long. This chain's CDR3 is CASSLGTSGRSTDTQYF. The CDR3 DNA reads as TGCGCCAGCAGCCTCGGGACTAGCGGGAGGAGCACAGATACGCAGTATTTT.

This chain uses TRBV9 with TRBJ1-4; 9 bases align to TRBD1. Germline CDR1 is SGDLS and CDR2 is YYNGEE. This CDR3 spans 14 amino acids. Trimming took 4 bases from V and 7 from J; bases not matched to a gene: 5. Written as DNA, the CDR3 is TGTGCCAGCAGCTCCACAGGGGGCGGTGAAAAACTGTTTTTT. As protein: CASSSTGGGEKLFF. Supplemented by reference TRBV9 and TRBJ1-4, the full variable domain reads DSGVTQTPKHLITATGQRVTLRCSPRSGDLSVYWYQQSLDQGLQFLIQYYNGEERAKGNILERFSAQQFPDLHSELNLSSLELGDSALYFCASSSTGGGEKLFFGSGTQLSVL.

The V gene is TRBV5-4, the J gene TRBJ2-6; 12 bases align to TRBD2. After removal of 3 bases from V and 0 bases from J, the junction contained 4 bases not matched to a gene. CDR3 size: 18 residues. The germline V gene encodes CDR1 SGHNT and CDR2 YYREEE (reference sequence). CDR3 loop: CASSWGLAGSSGANVLTF. The CDR3, as DNA: TGTGCCAGCAGCTGGGGACTAGCGGGCTCCTCTGGGGCCAACGTCCTGACTTTC.

The rearrangement joins TRBV28 to TRBJ2-7; D unclear. Germline-derived CDR1 and CDR2 are MDHEN and SYDVKM. The V and J ends lost 3 bases and 1 base respectively, with 10 bases between them. This CDR3 is built from 14 residues. As DNA, the CDR3 is TGTGCCAGCAGTTTTAGTGCACCGTCCTACGAGCAGTACTTC. As protein: CASSFSAPSYEQYF. Supplemented by reference TRBV28 and TRBJ2-7, the full variable domain reads DVKVTQSSRYLVKRTGEKVFLECVQDMDHENMFWYRQDPGLGLRLIYFSYDVKMKEKGDIPEGYSVSREKKERFSLILESASTNQTSMYLCASSFSAPSYEQYFGPGTRLTVT.

This rearrangement joins TRBV9 to TRBJ2-7; 9 nucleotides line up with TRBD1. V was pared by 3 bases and J by 3 bases, with 10 bases of the junction left unmatched. Looked up from germline, CDR1 is SGDLS and CDR2 is YYNGEE. This CDR3 is built from 16 residues. CDR3 in DNA: TGTGCCAGCAGCGGTGGGTCCGGGACAGGGATCTACGAGCAGTACTTC. Residues: CASSGGSGTGIYEQYF.

This clone was counted a single time. V is TRBV7-8 and J is TRBJ2-5; D possibly corresponds to TRBD2 (5 bases). The germline CDR1 and CDR2 sequences are SGHVS and FQNEAQ. The germline V and J ends were trimmed by 8 bases and 1 base, with 17 bases remaining between them. CDR3 length equals 15 residues. The CDR3: CASPPPTGGQETQYF. The CDR3, as DNA: TGTGCCAGCCCCCCGCCCACTGGAGGCCAAGAGACCCAGTACTTC.

This CDR3 reads CASSVAGGPEQYF. For the CDR3, the DNA is TGTGCCAGCAGTGTAGCGGGAGGGCCCGAGCAGTACTTC. The chain links TRBV6-5 to TRBJ2-7; 11 bases fit TRBD2. CDR3 length equals 13 residues. Unmatched junction bases numbered 3, after V lost 5 bases and J lost 6 bases. The germline gives CDR1 MNHEY, CDR2 SVGAGI.

The rearrangement joins TRBV7-9 to TRBJ1-1; D is undetermined. V lost 5 bases to trimming and J lost 4 bases, with 14 bases between them. Looked up from germline, CDR1 is SEHNR and CDR2 is FQNEAQ (reference sequence). The CDR3 consists of 14 residues. The CDR3 DNA follows: TGTGCCAGCAGCCTCGAGGGATCGGGCACTGAAGCTTTCTTT. The encoded protein is CASSLEGSGTEAFF.

This chain's CDR3 is CASSPPGTGNEKLFF. The CDR3 coding sequence is TGTGCCAGCAGCCCTCCCGGGACTGGGAATGAAAAACTGTTTTTT. This sequence joins TRBV9 and TRBJ1-4; possible D gene TRBD1, 5 bases. CDR1 is SGDLS, CDR2 YYNGEE, per germline. Trimming shortened V by 4 bases and J by 5 bases, and 15 bases separated the two germline ends. This CDR3 has 15 residues.

This chain joins TRBV7-3 and TRBJ2-2, with 9 nucleotides matching TRBD1. The CDR3 has 15 residues. V was pared by 2 bases and J by 6 bases, with 4 bases of the junction left unmatched. Germline values: CDR1 SGHTA, CDR2 FQGTGA. CDR3 loop: CASSLRDREPGELFF. The DNA for the CDR3 is TGTGCCAGCAGCTTACGGGACAGGGAACCCGGGGAGCTGTTTTTT.

The sample holds one count of this clone. The genes are TRBV6-1 and TRBJ2-7; D might be TRBD1 or TRBD2, each matching 5 bases. Germline V CDR1 and CDR2: MNHNS, SASEGT. CDR3 size: 13 residues. V gave up 5 bases and J gave up 3 bases, with 11 bases separating them. The CDR3 sequence: CASSPMRGYEQYF. DNA for the CDR3: TGTGCCAGCAGTCCTATGAGGGGCTACGAGCAGTACTTC.

The chain combines TRBV4-1 with TRBJ1-2, with 8 bases lining up with TRBD1. Germline CDR1 is MGHRA and CDR2 is YSYEKL. The ends lost 1 base at V and 4 bases at J; junction bases unmatched: 5. This CDR3 region has 15 residues. CDR3 protein: CASSQAGQGPYGYTF. The CDR3 DNA reads as TGCGCCAGCAGCCAAGCAGGACAGGGTCCCTATGGCTACACCTTC.

The chain employs TRBV9 and TRBJ1-1; possibly TRBD1 for D (5 bases). V gave up 3 bases and J gave up 6 bases, with 9 bases separating them. Germline V gives CDR1 SGDLS, CDR2 YYNGEE. This CDR3 spans 12 amino acids. CDR3: CASSGPGPEAFF. Written as DNA, the CDR3 is TGTGCCAGCAGCGGACCGGGACCTGAAGCTTTCTTT.

A remark on this clone: Other DNA sequences in this specimen translate into the identical CDR3. The V and J genes are TRBV28 and TRBJ1-4; D is unresolved. Germline V gene sequence: CDR1 MDHEN, CDR2 SYDVKM. Trimming took 6 bases from V and 7 from J, leaving 12 bases between them. The CDR3 extends over 13 amino acids. DNA for the CDR3: TGTGCCAGCAGCCTCGTGCAGTCTGAAAAACTGTTTTTT. This codes for CASSLVQSEKLFF.

Only one count was recorded for this clone. The V call is TRBV30, the J call TRBJ2-1; either TRBD1 or TRBD2 may supply D (5 bases each). Germline-derived CDR1 and CDR2 are GTSNPN and SVGIG (reference sequence). Trimming cost V 4 bases and J 0 bases, with 10 bases left between them. The CDR3 covers 14 residues. As DNA, the CDR3 is TGTGCCTGGAACCCCGGGACCTCCTACAATGAGCAGTTCTTC. Its protein is CAWNPGTSYNEQFF.

The rearrangement links TRBV2 to TRBJ2-7; 10 bases fit TRBD1. This CDR3 is 15 amino acids long. The trim removed 6 bases at V and 1 base at J, leaving 6 bases unmatched. CDR1 and CDR2 from the germline V gene are SNHLY and FYNNEI. The chain's CDR3 is CASSRTGGMSYEQYF. CDR3 DNA sequence: TGTGCCAGCAGCCGGACAGGGGGGATGTCCTACGAGCAGTACTTC.

Written as DNA, the CDR3 is TGTGCCAGCAGCTCCACCAACAGGGACTTCCCCTACAATGAGCAGTTCTTC. This translates into CASSSTNRDFPYNEQFF. This rearrangement joins TRBV11-2 to TRBJ2-1, with D possibly being TRBD1 or TRBD2 (6 bases each). Trimming removed 4 bases at V and 2 bases at J, with 18 bases between. CDR3 size: 17 residues. Germline CDR1 SGHAT, CDR2 FQNNGV. The full variable domain, with the rest looked up from reference TRBV11-2 and TRBJ2-1, is EAGVAQSPRYKIIEKRQSVAFWCNPISGHATLYWYQQILGQGPKLLIQFQNNGVVDDSQLPKDRFSAERLKGVDSTLKIQPAKLEDSAVYLCASSSTNRDFPYNEQFFGPGTRLTVL.

The J gene is TRBJ2-7, the V gene TRBV5-6; D gene ambiguous. Trimming cost V 1 base and J 5 bases, with 4 bases left between them. The CDR3 is 11 residues long. The germline gives CDR1 SGHDT, CDR2 YYEEEE. The CDR3 region is CASSLNNEQYF. The CDR3 region has the DNA TGTGCCAGCAGCTTGAATAACGAGCAGTACTTC.

The chain links TRBV9 to TRBJ2-2; D may be TRBD1 (6 bases). Germline assignment: CDR1 SGDLS and CDR2 YYNGEE. The CDR3 extends over 15 amino acids. The V gene lost 4 bases and the J gene lost 3 bases, with 13 bases spanning the gap. CDR3 DNA: TGTGCCAGCAGCTCCCCTCAGGGGTACACCGGGGAGCTGTTTTTT. The encoded protein is CASSSPQGYTGELFF.

This chain connects TRBV6-5 to TRBJ2-1; D remains ambiguous. Germline CDR1 and CDR2: MNHEY and SVGAGI. This CDR3 region has 13 residues. Trimming took 5 bases from V and 6 from J, leaving 11 bases between them. This CDR3 is CASSHNRINEQFF. CDR3 coding DNA: TGTGCCAGCAGTCATAACAGAATCAATGAGCAGTTCTTC.

This rearrangement joins TRBV10-3 to TRBJ2-7; D is uncertain. The V gene lost 0 bases and the J gene lost 7 bases, with 19 bases spanning the gap. CDR1 and CDR2 from the germline V gene are ENHRY and SYGVKD. This CDR3 has 16 amino acids. The CDR3 here is CAISESMGGFPGEQYF. CDR3 DNA: TGTGCCATCAGTGAGTCTATGGGCGGATTCCCGGGTGAGCAGTACTTC.

V and J are TRBV6-5 and TRBJ2-3, with 7 bases matching TRBD2. The CDR3 covers 14 residues. V gave up 7 bases and J gave up 2 bases; unmatched junction bases: 6. The V gene's germline CDR1 is MNHEY and CDR2 SVGAGI. The CDR3, as DNA: TGTGCCAGCACAACTAGCGTGTACACAGATACGCAGTATTTT. Protein product: CASTTSVYTDTQYF.

The chain has TRBV7-3 and TRBJ2-1; 10 bases align to TRBD2. This CDR3 region has 15 residues. The ends lost 5 bases at V and 4 bases at J; junction bases unmatched: 5. From germline, CDR1 is SGHTA and CDR2 FQGTGA. The CDR3 here is CASSHWTSGYNEQFF. The CDR3 coding sequence is TGTGCCAGCAGCCACTGGACTAGCGGATACAATGAGCAGTTCTTC.

V and J are TRBV28 and TRBJ2-7, with D unclear. The CDR3 is 15 residues long. Trimming took off 5 bases at V and 4 bases at J, with 18 bases between the two ends. From germline, CDR1 is MDHEN and CDR2 SYDVKM. CDR3 DNA sequence: TGTGCCAGCAGTGCACTAATGGCCTCCCGTTACGAGCAGTACTTC. Translated, it gives CASSALMASRYEQYF.

This CDR3 is CASSQLLPGGTQYF. The DNA for the CDR3 is TGTGCCAGCAGCCAACTTCTCCCCGGGGGGACCCAGTACTTC. The gene calls are TRBV14 and TRBJ2-5; D is perhaps TRBD2 (6 bases). The CDR3 covers 14 residues. Trimming cost V 2 bases and J 7 bases, with 14 bases left between them. CDR1 and CDR2 (germline): SGHDN, FVKESK.

Points on this clone: This specimen includes other DNA sequences encoding the same CDR3. CDR3 region: CASSPGTANTGELFF. The CDR3 nucleotides are TGTGCCAGCAGCCCCGGGACCGCGAACACCGGGGAGCTGTTTTTT. This rearrangement joins TRBV5-6 to TRBJ2-2, with D perhaps TRBD1 or TRBD2 (5 bases each). Germline lookup yields CDR1 SGHDT and CDR2 YYEEEE. V lost 4 bases, J lost 0 bases, and 10 bases lay in between. This CDR3 is 15 amino acids long.

The rearrangement links TRBV7-9 to TRBJ2-7; D uncertain. Trimming took 5 bases from V and 2 from J, leaving 13 bases between them. Germline CDR1 is SEHNR and CDR2 is FQNEAQ (reference sequence). This CDR3 is built from 14 residues. The chain's CDR3 is CASSQNQAPYEQYF. CDR3 nucleotide sequence: TGTGCCAGCAGCCAAAACCAAGCTCCCTACGAGCAGTACTTC.

The chain uses TRBV4-3 and TRBJ2-3; weak D call: TRBD2 (6 bases). Germline assignment: CDR1 LGHNA and CDR2 YSLEER. The CDR3 runs 16 residues. Trimming stripped 1 base from V and 5 bases from J, with 16 bases between. The CDR3 DNA follows: TGCGCCAGCAGCCAAGTCTGGGACTCCGAGGGAGATACGCAGTATTTT. It specifies CASSQVWDSEGDTQYF.

The genes are TRBV5-1 and TRBJ2-1; no clear D gene. Germline V gene data show CDR1 as SGHRS and CDR2 as YFSETQ. This CDR3 is 15 amino acids long. V was shortened by 4 bases and J by 8 bases, with 19 bases between the two germline ends. The CDR3 bases are TGCGCCAGCAGCAATGACTCCCCCCCTGGACATGAGCAGTTCTTC. This encodes CASSNDSPPGHEQFF.

DNA of the CDR3: TGTGCCACCAGCAGAGATAGGAACAGGGGGCGGGACTATGGCTACACCTTC. It specifies CATSRDRNRGRDYGYTF. The chain combines TRBV15 with TRBJ1-2, with TRBD1 matching 9 bases. Germline lookup yields CDR1 LNHNV and CDR2 YYDKDF (reference sequence). This CDR3 region has 17 residues. V gave up 0 bases and J gave up 3 bases; unmatched junction bases: 8.

The chain carries TRBV4-2 and TRBJ2-7; D is unresolved. Trimming left V 0 bases short and J 6 bases short, with 15 bases between. Germline V gene sequence: CDR1 LGHNA, CDR2 YNFKEQ. The CDR3 length is 15 residues. The CDR3 is CASSQEFGFPAEQYF. CDR3 DNA sequence: TGTGCCAGCAGCCAAGAATTTGGCTTCCCAGCCGAGCAGTACTTC.

The J gene is TRBJ1-1, the V gene TRBV27; D is unresolved. This CDR3 is 15 amino acids long. Germline lookup yields CDR1 MNHEY and CDR2 SMNVEV (reference sequence). Trimming left V 8 bases short and J 1 base short, with 17 bases between. CDR3 nucleotide sequence: TGTGCCAGCGGTGTGGGAAAGGGAGGGAACACTGAAGCTTTCTTT. Amino acid sequence: CASGVGKGGNTEAFF.